The 2 T cell receptor beta chains listed next were all sequenced from one sample in a study of cytomegalovirus exposure and HLA in healthy donors. Generated by immunoSEQ multiplex PCR, the TCRdb table keeps only in-frame clones and is missing some. In the table there are 250,000 to 350,000 clones, more than 80% of which are singletons. Sequencing used PBMCs. Receptor source: a woman under 30 in good health and CMV-seronegative.

V is TRBV19 and J is TRBJ2-7; weak D call: TRBD2 (5 bases). The V gene's germline CDR1 is LNHDA and CDR2 SQIVND (reference sequence). Trimming cost V 4 bases and J 6 bases, with 28 bases left between them. The CDR3 is 18 residues long. The CDR3 is CASSKRPGRRLAPGEQYF. As DNA, the CDR3 is TGTGCCAGTAGTAAAAGACCGGGCCGGAGGCTAGCCCCCGGCGAGCAGTACTTC.

This sequence joins TRBV7-2 and TRBJ2-7; D unresolved. This CDR3 comprises 13 residues. Per the germline V gene, CDR1 is SGHTA and CDR2 is FQGNSA. V dropped 2 bases and J dropped 1 base, with 6 bases sitting between them. The CDR3 here is CASSLPPSYEQYF. In nucleotides, the CDR3 is TGTGCCAGCAGCTTACCTCCTTCCTACGAGCAGTACTTC. The entire variable domain, with the rest obtained from reference TRBV7-2 and TRBJ2-7, is as follows: GAGVSQSPSNKVTEKGKDVELRCDPISGHTALYWYRQSLGQGLEFLIYFQGNSAPDKSGLPSDRFSAERTGGSVSTLTIQRTQQEDSAVYLCASSLPPSYEQYFGPGTRLTVT.